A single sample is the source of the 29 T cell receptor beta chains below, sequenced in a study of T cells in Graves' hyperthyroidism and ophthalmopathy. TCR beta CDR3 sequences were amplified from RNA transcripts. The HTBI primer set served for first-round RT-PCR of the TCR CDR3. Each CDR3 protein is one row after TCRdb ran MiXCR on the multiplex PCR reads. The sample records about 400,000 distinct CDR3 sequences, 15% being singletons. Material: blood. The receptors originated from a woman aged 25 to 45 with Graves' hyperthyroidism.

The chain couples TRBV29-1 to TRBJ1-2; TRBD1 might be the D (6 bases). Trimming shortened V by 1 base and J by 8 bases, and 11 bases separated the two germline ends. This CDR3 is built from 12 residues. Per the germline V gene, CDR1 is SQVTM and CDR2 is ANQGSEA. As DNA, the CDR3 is TGCAGCGTTGAAGTATGGGGGGCGGGCTACACCTTC. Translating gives CSVEVWGAGYTF.

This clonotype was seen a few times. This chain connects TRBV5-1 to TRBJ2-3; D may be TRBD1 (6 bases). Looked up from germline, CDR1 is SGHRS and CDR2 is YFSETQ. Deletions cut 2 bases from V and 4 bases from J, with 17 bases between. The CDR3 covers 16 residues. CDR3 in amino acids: CASSLGQSRAADTQYF. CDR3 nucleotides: TGCGCCAGCAGCTTAGGACAGTCCCGGGCGGCAGATACGCAGTATTTT.

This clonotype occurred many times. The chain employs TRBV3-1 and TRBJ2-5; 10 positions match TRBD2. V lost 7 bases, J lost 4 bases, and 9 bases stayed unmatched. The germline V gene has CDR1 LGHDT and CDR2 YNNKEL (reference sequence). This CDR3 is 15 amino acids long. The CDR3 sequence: CASTFSSGSGETQYF. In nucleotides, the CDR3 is TGTGCCAGCACCTTCTCTAGCGGGAGCGGAGAGACCCAGTACTTC.

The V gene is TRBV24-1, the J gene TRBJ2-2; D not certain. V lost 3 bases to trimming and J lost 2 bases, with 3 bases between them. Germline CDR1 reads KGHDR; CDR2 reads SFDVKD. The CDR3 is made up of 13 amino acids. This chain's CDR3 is CATSDINTGELFF. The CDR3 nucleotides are TGTGCCACCAGTGATATAAACACCGGGGAGCTGTTTTTT.

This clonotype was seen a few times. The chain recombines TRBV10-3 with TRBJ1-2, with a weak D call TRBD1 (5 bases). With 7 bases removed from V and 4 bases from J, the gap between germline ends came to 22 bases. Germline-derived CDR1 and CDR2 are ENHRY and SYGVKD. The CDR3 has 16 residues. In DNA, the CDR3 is TGTGCCATCAAGGATCAAGGGACGCTCTTGGGCTATGGCTACACCTTC. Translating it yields CAIKDQGTLLGYGYTF.

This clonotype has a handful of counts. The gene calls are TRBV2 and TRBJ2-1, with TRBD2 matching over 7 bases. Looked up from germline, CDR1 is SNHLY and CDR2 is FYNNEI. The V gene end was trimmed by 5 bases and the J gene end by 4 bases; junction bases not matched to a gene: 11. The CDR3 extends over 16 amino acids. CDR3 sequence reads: CASSILEAGNYNEQFF. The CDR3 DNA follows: TGTGCCAGCAGTATCCTCGAAGCGGGAAATTACAATGAGCAGTTCTTC.

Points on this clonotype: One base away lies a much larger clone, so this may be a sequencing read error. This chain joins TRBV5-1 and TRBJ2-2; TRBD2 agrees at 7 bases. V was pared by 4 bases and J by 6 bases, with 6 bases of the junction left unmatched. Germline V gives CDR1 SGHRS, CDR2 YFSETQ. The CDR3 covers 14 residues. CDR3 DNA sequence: TGCGCCAGCAGCAGTCTAGCGGACGCCGGGGAGCTGTTTTTT. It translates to CASSSLADAGELFF.

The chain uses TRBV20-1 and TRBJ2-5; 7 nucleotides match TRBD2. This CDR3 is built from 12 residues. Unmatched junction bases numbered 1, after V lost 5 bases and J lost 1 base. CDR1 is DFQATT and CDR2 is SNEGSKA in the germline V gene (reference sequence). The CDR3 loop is CSAQRGQETQYF. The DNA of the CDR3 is TGCAGTGCTCAGCGGGGCCAAGAGACCCAGTACTTC.

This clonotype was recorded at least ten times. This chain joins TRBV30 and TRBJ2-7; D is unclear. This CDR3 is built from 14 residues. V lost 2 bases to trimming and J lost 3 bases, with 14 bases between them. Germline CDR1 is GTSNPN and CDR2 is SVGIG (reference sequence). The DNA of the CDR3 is TGTGCCTGGAGTTTTTCCGCGGCCAACTACGAGCAGTACTTC. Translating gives CAWSFSAANYEQYF.

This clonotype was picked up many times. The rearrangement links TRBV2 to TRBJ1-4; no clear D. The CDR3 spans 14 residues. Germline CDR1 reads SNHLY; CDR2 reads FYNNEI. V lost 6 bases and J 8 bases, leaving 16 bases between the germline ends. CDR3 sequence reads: CASRSTASGEKLFF. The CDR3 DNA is TGTGCCAGCAGATCGACCGCTTCGGGAGAAAAACTGTTTTTT.

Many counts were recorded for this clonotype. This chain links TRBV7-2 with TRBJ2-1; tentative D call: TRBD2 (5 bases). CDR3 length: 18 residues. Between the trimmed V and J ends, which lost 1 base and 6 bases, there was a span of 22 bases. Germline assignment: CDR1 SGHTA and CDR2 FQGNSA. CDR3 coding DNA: TGTGCCAGCAGCTTAGTGGGCGGGTACGGGCTAAAGGGCAATGAGCAGTTCTTC. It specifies CASSLVGGYGLKGNEQFF.

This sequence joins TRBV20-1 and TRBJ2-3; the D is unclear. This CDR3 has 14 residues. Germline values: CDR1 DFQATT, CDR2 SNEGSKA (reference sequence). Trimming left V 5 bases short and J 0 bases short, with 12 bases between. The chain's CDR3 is CSALGLDSTDTQYF. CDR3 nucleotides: TGCAGTGCTCTGGGTTTGGACAGCACAGATACGCAGTATTTT.

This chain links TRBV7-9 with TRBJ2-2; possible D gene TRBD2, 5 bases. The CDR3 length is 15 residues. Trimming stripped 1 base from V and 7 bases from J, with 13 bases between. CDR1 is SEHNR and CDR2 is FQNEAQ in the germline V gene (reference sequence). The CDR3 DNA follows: TGTGCCAGCAGCTTAGAGACCCCCCGGGGCGGGGAGCTGTTTTTT. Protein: CASSLETPRGGELFF.

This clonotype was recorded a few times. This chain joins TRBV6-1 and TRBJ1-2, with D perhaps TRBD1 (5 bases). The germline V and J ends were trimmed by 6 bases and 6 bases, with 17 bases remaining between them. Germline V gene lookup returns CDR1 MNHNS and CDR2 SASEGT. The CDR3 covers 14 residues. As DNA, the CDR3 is TGTGCCAGCAGGCCCGGGACTAGCTTTGATGGCTACACCTTC. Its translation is CASRPGTSFDGYTF.

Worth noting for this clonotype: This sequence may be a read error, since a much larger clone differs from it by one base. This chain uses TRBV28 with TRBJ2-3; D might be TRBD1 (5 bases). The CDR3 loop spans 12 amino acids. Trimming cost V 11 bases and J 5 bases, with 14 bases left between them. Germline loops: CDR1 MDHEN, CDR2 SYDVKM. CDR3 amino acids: CARTAGLDTQYF. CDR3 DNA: TGTGCCCGCACCGCAGGGCTAGATACGCAGTATTTT.

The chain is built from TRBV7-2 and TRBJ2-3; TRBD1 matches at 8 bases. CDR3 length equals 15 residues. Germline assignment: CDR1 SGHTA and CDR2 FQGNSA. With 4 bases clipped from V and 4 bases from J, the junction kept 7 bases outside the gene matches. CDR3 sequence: CASSSGQGLSDTQYF. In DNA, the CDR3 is TGTGCCAGCAGCTCCGGACAGGGCCTTTCAGATACGCAGTATTTT. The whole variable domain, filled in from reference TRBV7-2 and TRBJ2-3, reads GAGVSQSPSNKVTEKGKDVELRCDPISGHTALYWYRQSLGQGLEFLIYFQGNSAPDKSGLPSDRFSAERTGGSVSTLTIQRTQQEDSAVYLCASSSGQGLSDTQYFGPGTRLTVL.

The CDR3 DNA is TGTGCCAGTAGATCAACAGGGGGAAGCAATCAGCCCCAGCATTTT. This gives the protein CASRSTGGSNQPQHF. V is TRBV19 and J is TRBJ1-5; 8 bases are a match to TRBD1. Germline-derived CDR1 and CDR2 are LNHDA and SQIVND (reference sequence). The J segment lost 1 base and the V segment lost 6 bases, leaving 5 bases of the junction unmatched. This CDR3 is 15 amino acids long.

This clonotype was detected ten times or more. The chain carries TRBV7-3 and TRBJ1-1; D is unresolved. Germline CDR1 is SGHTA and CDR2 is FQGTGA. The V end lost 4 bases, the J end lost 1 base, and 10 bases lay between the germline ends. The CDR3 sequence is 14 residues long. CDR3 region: CASSSGSPNTEAFF. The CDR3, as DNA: TGTGCCAGCAGCTCGGGGTCACCGAACACTGAAGCTTTCTTT. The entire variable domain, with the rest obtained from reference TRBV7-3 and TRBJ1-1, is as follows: GAGVSQTPSNKVTEKGKYVELRCDPISGHTALYWYRQSLGQGPEFLIYFQGTGAADDSGLPNDRFFAVRPEGSVSTLKIQRTERGDSAVYLCASSSGSPNTEAFFGQGTRLTVV.

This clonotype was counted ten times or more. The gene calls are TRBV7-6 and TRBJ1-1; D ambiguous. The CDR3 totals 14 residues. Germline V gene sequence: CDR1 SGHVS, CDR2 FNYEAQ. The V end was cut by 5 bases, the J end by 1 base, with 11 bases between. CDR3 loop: CASSATPGNTEAFF. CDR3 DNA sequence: TGTGCCAGCAGCGCCACACCCGGGAACACTGAAGCTTTCTTT.

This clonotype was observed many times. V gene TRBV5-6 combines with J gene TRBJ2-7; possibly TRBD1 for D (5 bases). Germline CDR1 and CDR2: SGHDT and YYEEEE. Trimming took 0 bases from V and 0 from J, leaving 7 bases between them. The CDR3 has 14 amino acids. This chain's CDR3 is CASSLDRNSYEQYF. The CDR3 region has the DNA TGTGCCAGCAGCTTGGACAGGAACTCCTACGAGCAGTACTTC.

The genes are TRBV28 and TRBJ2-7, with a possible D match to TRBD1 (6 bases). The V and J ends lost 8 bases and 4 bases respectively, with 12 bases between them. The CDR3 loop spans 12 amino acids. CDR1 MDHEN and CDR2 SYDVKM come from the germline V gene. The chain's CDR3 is CASAVTGYEQYF. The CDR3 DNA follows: TGTGCCAGCGCCGTTACAGGGTACGAGCAGTACTTC.

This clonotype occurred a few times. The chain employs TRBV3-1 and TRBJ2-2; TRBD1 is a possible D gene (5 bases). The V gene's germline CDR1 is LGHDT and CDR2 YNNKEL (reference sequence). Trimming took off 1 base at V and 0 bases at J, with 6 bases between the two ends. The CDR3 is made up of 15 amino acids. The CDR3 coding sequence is TGTGCCAGCAGCCAAGGACAGCCGAACACCGGGGAGCTGTTTTTT. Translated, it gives CASSQGQPNTGELFF.

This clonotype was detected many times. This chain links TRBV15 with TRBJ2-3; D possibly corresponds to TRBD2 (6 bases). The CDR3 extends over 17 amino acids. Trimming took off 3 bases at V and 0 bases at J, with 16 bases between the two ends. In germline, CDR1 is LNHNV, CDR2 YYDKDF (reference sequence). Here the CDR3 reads CATSSFSGGGSTDTQYF. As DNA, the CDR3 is TGTGCCACCAGCAGTTTTAGCGGCGGAGGGAGCACAGATACGCAGTATTTT.

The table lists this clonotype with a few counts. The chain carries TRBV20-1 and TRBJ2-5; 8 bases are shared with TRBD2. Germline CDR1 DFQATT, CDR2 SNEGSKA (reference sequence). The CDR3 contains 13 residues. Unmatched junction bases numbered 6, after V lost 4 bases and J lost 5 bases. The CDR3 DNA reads TGCAGTGCTAAAGGACTAGCCGGGGAGACCCAGTACTTC. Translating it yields CSAKGLAGETQYF.

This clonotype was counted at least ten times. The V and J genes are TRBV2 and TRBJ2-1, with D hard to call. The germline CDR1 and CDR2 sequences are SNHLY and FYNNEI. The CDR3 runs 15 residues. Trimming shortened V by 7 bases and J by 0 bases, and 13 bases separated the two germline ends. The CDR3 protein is CASKNKIISYNEQFF. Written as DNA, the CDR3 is TGTGCCAGCAAGAACAAGATTATCTCCTACAATGAGCAGTTCTTC.

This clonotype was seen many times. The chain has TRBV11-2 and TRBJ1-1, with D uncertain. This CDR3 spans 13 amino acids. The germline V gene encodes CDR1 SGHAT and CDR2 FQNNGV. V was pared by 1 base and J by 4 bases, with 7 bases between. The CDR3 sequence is CASSLAVSTEAFF. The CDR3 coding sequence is TGTGCCAGCAGCTTAGCGGTCTCCACTGAAGCTTTCTTT. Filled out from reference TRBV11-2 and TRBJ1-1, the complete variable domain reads EAGVAQSPRYKIIEKRQSVAFWCNPISGHATLYWYQQILGQGPKLLIQFQNNGVVDDSQLPKDRFSAERLKGVDSTLKIQPAKLEDSAVYLCASSLAVSTEAFFGQGTRLTVV.

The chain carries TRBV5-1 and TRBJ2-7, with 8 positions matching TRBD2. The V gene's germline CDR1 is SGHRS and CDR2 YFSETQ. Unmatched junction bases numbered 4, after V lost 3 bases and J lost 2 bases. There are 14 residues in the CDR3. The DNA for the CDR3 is TGCGCCAGCAGCTCGGGACTAGTCGCCTACGAGCAGTACTTC. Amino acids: CASSSGLVAYEQYF.

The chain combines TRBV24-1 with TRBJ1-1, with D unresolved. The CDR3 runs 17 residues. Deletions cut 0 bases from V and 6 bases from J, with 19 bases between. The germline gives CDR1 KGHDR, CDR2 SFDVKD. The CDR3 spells CATSDLRVRRFGAEAFF. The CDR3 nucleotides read TGTGCCACCAGTGATTTGCGTGTAAGGCGGTTTGGCGCTGAAGCTTTCTTT.

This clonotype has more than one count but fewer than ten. The CDR3 DNA follows: TGCGCCAGCAGCTTGGCCCGGACAGGGGGCGCGGGAGGTGGCTACACCTTC. The encoded protein is CASSLARTGGAGGGYTF. The chain joins TRBV5-1 to TRBJ1-2, with 11 bases that match TRBD1. Germline lookup yields CDR1 SGHRS and CDR2 YFSETQ. Trimming removed 0 bases from V and 7 bases from J; junction bases left unmatched: 11. The CDR3 runs 17 residues.